This T cell receptor beta chain was sequenced for a study of OX40 agonist ivuxolimab in advanced cancers. Assay: immunoSEQ multiplex PCR; the TCRdb copy retains only in-frame clones and omits some. Of 65,000 to 95,000 clones in the sample, around four fifths were seen once. The CDR3 spans 15 residues. Germline CDR1 is MNHNS and CDR2 is SASEGT. Study-wide points: Those patients achieving a partial response at 0.1-3.0 mg/kg showed among the lowest clonal expansion. The authors did not determine the antigen specificity of the expanded peripheral T cells. CD8+ T cells were the subset that, on average, had more expanded clones than CD4+.

On this clone itself: Its cognate antigen is unknown. One junction end does not reproduce the germline sequence, and a read error may be involved.

This chain links TRBV6-1 with TRBJ1-2; 8 bases agree with TRBD1. This receptor was taken from an adult with an advanced solid tumor such as melanoma, head and neck, liver or kidney cancer. The input for sequencing was CD4+ or CD8+ T cells sorted from blood, taken in a trial of the OX40 agonist ivuxolimab. This CDR3 reads CASREDRGGNYGYTF. In DNA form, the CDR3 reads TGTGCCAGCAGGGAAGACAGGGGCGGCAACTATGGCTACACCTTC.